This entry concerns a single TCR beta chain. This CDR3 has 16 amino acids. The germline V gene has CDR1 DFQATT and CDR2 SNEGSKA (reference sequence). The V segment lost 2 bases and the J segment 4 bases; nucleotides outside the gene matches: 12. A second roughly 6 to 11 cycle PCR used barcoded and J-beta primers. Each cDNA molecule was tagged by a template-switch adaptor that had 12 random nucleotides. TCRdb reanalysed the 5' RACE reads using MiXCR and keeps one entry per CDR3 protein. This sample carries 700,000 or so distinct CDR3 sequences, 35% to 50% of them seen once, and the ten largest clones take 30%. The source of the sample is a study of blood T cells in healthy people across ages.

The rearrangement joins TRBV20-1 to TRBJ2-7; 9 bases map to TRBD2. The source of this sequence is a man older than 75 in good health. The sample comprised blood. The CDR3 DNA sequence: TGCAGTGCTAGATCTAGGTTGCGGGAGGGCCGGTACGAGCAGTACTTC. It translates to CSARSRLREGRYEQYF.